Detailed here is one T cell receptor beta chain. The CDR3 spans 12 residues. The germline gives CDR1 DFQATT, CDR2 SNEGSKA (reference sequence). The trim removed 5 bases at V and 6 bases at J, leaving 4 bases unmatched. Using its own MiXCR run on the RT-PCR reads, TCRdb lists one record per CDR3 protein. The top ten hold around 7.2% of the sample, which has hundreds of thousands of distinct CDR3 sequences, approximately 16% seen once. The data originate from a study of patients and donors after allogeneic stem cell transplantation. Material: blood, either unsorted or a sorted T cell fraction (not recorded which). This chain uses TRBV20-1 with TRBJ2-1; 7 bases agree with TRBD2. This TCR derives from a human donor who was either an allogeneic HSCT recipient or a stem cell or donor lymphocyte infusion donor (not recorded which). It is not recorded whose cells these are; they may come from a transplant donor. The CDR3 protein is CSAWEGLNEQFF. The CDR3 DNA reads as TGCAGTGCTTGGGAGGGGCTCAATGAGCAGTTCTTC.